This T cell receptor beta chain comes out of a study of OX40 agonist ivuxolimab in advanced cancers. Study summary: The patients received agonistic anti-OX40 (CD134) antibody ivuxolimab. Three patients responded partially, comprising one with hepatocellular carcinoma and two with cutaneous melanoma. Patients receiving dose escalation had hepatocellular carcinoma, melanoma, renal cell or head and neck cancer.

As to this clone: Its antigen is unidentified.

Assay: immunoSEQ multiplex PCR; the TCRdb copy retains only in-frame clones and omits some. Of tens of thousands of clones in the sample, more than 70% were seen once. Germline V lookup: CDR1 MNHNS, CDR2 SASEGT. CDR3 length: 14 amino acids. Trimming took 3 bases from V and 7 from J; bases not matched to a gene: 4. Study-level results: At 0.1 to 3.0 mg/kg and by week 6, CD4+ and CD8+ T cells in the blood had expanded clonally.

The sample consisted of CD4+ or CD8+ T cells sorted from blood, taken in a trial of the OX40 agonist ivuxolimab. The source of this sequence is an adult with an advanced solid tumor such as melanoma, head and neck, liver or kidney cancer. The chain employs TRBV6-1 and TRBJ1-5; 9 nucleotides agree with TRBD1. CDR3 sequence: CASSEGDREQPQHF. Written as DNA, the CDR3 is TGTGCCAGCAGTGAGGGGGACAGGGAACAGCCCCAGCATTTT.